The 4 T cell receptor beta chains below all came from one sample that was sequenced in a study of CD8 T cells in Susac syndrome. RNA, at about 0.45 to 1 ug, was reverse transcribed with random hexamers. TCRdb used MiXCR to reprocess the immunoSEQ multiplex PCR reads, holding one entry per CDR3 protein. The sample gives some 130,000 distinct CDR3 sequences, 95% of which show up once; roughly 0.2% is in the top ten. The sequencing input was CD8+ T cells from PBMCs. The receptors here all came from a human donor with Susac syndrome.

The chain uses TRBV5-1 and TRBJ1-1, with D uncertain. V shed 7 bases and J shed 5 bases, with 18 bases lying between them. Looked up from germline, CDR1 is SGHRS and CDR2 is YFSETQ. The CDR3 runs to 14 residues. The CDR3 sequence: CASSRFSLGTEAFF. CDR3 nucleotide sequence: TGCGCCAGCTCTAGGTTCTCCTTAGGGACTGAAGCTTTCTTT.

The chain couples TRBV4-1 to TRBJ2-1; D ambiguous. CDR1 MGHRA and CDR2 YSYEKL come from the germline V gene. This CDR3 has 13 residues. Trimming cost V 3 bases and J 5 bases, with 8 bases left between them. This CDR3 is CASSHPMDNEQFF. In DNA form, the CDR3 reads TGCGCCAGCAGCCACCCCATGGACAATGAGCAGTTCTTC.

The rearrangement links TRBV14 to TRBJ2-3; D is unresolved. CDR1 is SGHDN, CDR2 FVKESK, per germline. This CDR3 is 18 amino acids long. The V end lost 1 base, the J end lost 8 bases, and 25 bases lay between the germline ends. The CDR3 loop is CASSQGPPDSSSYGTQYF. CDR3 coding DNA: TGTGCCAGCAGCCAAGGGCCCCCTGACTCCAGTTCGTACGGTACGCAGTATTTT.

V gene TRBV19 combines with J gene TRBJ1-4; TRBD1 is a possible D gene (5 bases). The CDR3 runs 14 residues. Trimming stripped 8 bases from V and 8 bases from J, with 18 bases between. The germline gives CDR1 LNHDA, CDR2 SQIVND (reference sequence). CDR3 nucleotide sequence: TGTGCCAGTTCCCTGGGACCGGGAGGGGAAAAACTGTTTTTT. Translated, it gives CASSLGPGGEKLFF. Filled out from reference TRBV19 and TRBJ1-4, the complete variable domain reads DGGITQSPKYLFRKEGQNVTLSCEQNLNHDAMYWYRQDPGQGLRLIYYSQIVNDFQKGDIAEGYSVSREKKESFPLTVTSAQKNPTAFYLCASSLGPGGEKLFFGSGTQLSVL.